Listed here are 25 T cell receptor beta chains from one sample, sequenced in a study of cytomegalovirus exposure and HLA in healthy donors. This PCR relied on a set of 60 Vbeta primers and 13 Jbeta primers. The data were produced by immunoSEQ multiplex PCR, yet TCRdb's version contains in-frame clones alone and is incomplete. The sample records around 130,000 clones, approximately 70% being singletons. Sequencing was done on a sample of PBMCs. The receptors were gathered from a woman in her fifties or sixties in good health and CMV-seronegative.

V and J are TRBV7-2 and TRBJ2-1; TRBD1 might be the D (6 bases). Trimming stripped 2 bases from V and 7 bases from J, with 9 bases between. Germline V gene data show CDR1 as SGHTA and CDR2 as FQGNSA. CDR3 length: 13 residues. As DNA, the CDR3 is TGTGCCAGCAGCTTACGCAGGGGAAATGAGCAGTTCTTC. Translated, it gives CASSLRRGNEQFF.

V usage is TRBV27 and J usage is TRBJ2-3; 7 bases line up with TRBD1. This CDR3 is built from 15 residues. The germline gives CDR1 MNHEY, CDR2 SMNVEV (reference sequence). V dropped 2 bases and J dropped 2; count of bases not matched to a gene: 4. The CDR3 loop is CASSLRDRYTDTQYF. The CDR3, as DNA: TGTGCCAGCAGTTTAAGGGACAGATACACAGATACGCAGTATTTT.

V and J are TRBV7-2 and TRBJ1-2; D is ambiguous. The CDR3 runs to 15 residues. Germline assignment: CDR1 SGHTA and CDR2 FQGNSA. The V end lost 1 base, the J end lost 5 bases, and 14 bases lay between the germline ends. CDR3 region: CASSLVEQPLYGYTF. Written as DNA, the CDR3 is TGTGCCAGCAGCTTAGTGGAACAGCCGCTTTATGGCTACACCTTC.

The chain has TRBV7-2 and TRBJ2-7; TRBD2 aligns across 14 bases. Per the germline V gene, CDR1 is SGHTA and CDR2 is FQGNSA. This CDR3 is 15 amino acids long. The V gene end was trimmed by 0 bases and the J gene end by 5 bases; junction bases not matched to a gene: 0. This CDR3 reads CASSLAGLAGDEQYF. DNA of the CDR3: TGTGCCAGCAGCTTAGCGGGACTAGCGGGAGACGAGCAGTACTTC.

The gene calls are TRBV6-1 and TRBJ1-4; maybe TRBD1 (5 bases). Trimming stripped 7 bases from V and 2 bases from J, with 8 bases between. Germline-derived CDR1 and CDR2 are MNHNS and SASEGT. This CDR3 has 13 amino acids. The CDR3 sequence: CASTRGTNEKLFF. CDR3 sequence (DNA): TGTGCCAGCACCCGGGGGACTAATGAAAAACTGTTTTTT.

V and J are TRBV5-1 and TRBJ2-5; 15 bases match TRBD2. The CDR3 sequence is 16 residues long. Trimming cost V 4 bases and J 5 bases; bases outside gene matches: 6. Germline CDR1 SGHRS, CDR2 YFSETQ. CDR3 region: CASSVTGTSGGETQYF. DNA for the CDR3: TGCGCCAGCAGCGTTACCGGGACTAGCGGGGGGGAGACCCAGTACTTC.

This sequence joins TRBV5-1 and TRBJ2-2; TRBD1 matches 8 bases. The trim removed 6 bases at V and 4 bases at J, leaving 8 bases unmatched. Germline V gives CDR1 SGHRS, CDR2 YFSETQ. The CDR3 contains 15 residues. The CDR3 region is CASTEGQAVTGELFF. As DNA, the CDR3 is TGCGCCAGCACCGAGGGACAGGCCGTCACCGGGGAGCTGTTTTTT.

This chain joins TRBV7-2 and TRBJ2-1; 8 nucleotides match TRBD2. The CDR3 is made up of 18 amino acids. Trimming at V came to 5 bases and at J to 2 bases, leaving 14 bases not matched to a gene. Looked up from germline, CDR1 is SGHTA and CDR2 is FQGNSA. The CDR3 reads CASSPPGTSISTYNEQFF. The DNA of the CDR3 is TGTGCCAGCAGCCCCCCCGGGACTAGTATCTCGACCTACAATGAGCAGTTCTTC.

In its sample, this clone was seen a few times. The chain uses TRBV4-1 and TRBJ2-7; TRBD1 is a possible D gene (6 bases). This CDR3 comprises 15 residues. Germline lookup yields CDR1 MGHRA and CDR2 YSYEKL. Trimming took 3 bases from V and 5 from J, leaving 17 bases between them. Here the CDR3 reads CASSQTRQVQDEQYF. The CDR3 DNA follows: TGCGCCAGCAGCCAGACAAGACAGGTCCAAGACGAGCAGTACTTC.

This chain connects TRBV5-1 to TRBJ2-5; 9 nucleotides align to TRBD1. The end of the DNA is better explained by TRBJ2-7, so the J call may be wrong. This CDR3 spans 15 amino acids. Germline V gene sequence: CDR1 SGHRS, CDR2 YFSETQ. The CDR3 coding sequence is TGCGCCAGCAGCTTGGGTGGGACAGGGCTCTACGAGCAGTACTTC. This codes for CASSLGGTGLYEQYF.

The chain joins TRBV5-4 to TRBJ2-2; D gene uncertain. Germline V lookup: CDR1 SGHNT, CDR2 YYREEE (reference sequence). This CDR3 has 12 residues. The ends were cut back, 6 bases at V and 7 bases at J, with 10 bases in the middle. Written as DNA, the CDR3 is TGTGCCAGCAACGAGAAAGTCGGGGAGCTGTTTTTT. Encoded protein: CASNEKVGELFF.

V is TRBV5-6 and J is TRBJ2-5, with D perhaps matching TRBD1 (6 bases). With the DNA end fitting TRBJ2-7 better, the J assignment may be wrong. Per germline, CDR1 SGHDT and CDR2 YYEEEE. The CDR3 runs 16 residues. The CDR3 sequence is CASSLWGPARGIEQYF. CDR3 in DNA: TGTGCCAGCAGCTTGTGGGGGCCCGCCCGGGGCATCGAGCAGTACTTC.

Comments on this clone: Given the absence of the conserved phenylalanine or tryptophan at the CDR3 end, a read error is likely. The genes are TRBV25-1 and TRBJ2-2; D is perhaps TRBD2 (5 bases). The germline V gene has CDR1 MGHDK and CDR2 SYGVNS. Trimming left V 10 bases short and J 4 bases short, with 10 bases between. The CDR3 runs to 12 residues. The DNA of the CDR3 is TGTGCCACCAGGACTTTCACCGGGGAGCTGTTTCTT. Amino acids: CATRTFTGELFL.

The count of this clone is one. The V call is TRBV28, the J call TRBJ1-5, with 11 nucleotides matching TRBD1. The CDR3 is 15 amino acids. V shed 5 bases, J shed 5 bases, and the junction held 5 bases outside the gene matches. Germline V gene sequence: CDR1 MDHEN, CDR2 SYDVKM. The CDR3 loop reads CASSPGTGGYQPQHF. For the CDR3, the DNA is TGTGCCAGCAGTCCTGGGACAGGGGGGTATCAGCCCCAGCATTTT.

V and J are TRBV9 and TRBJ2-7, with 7 bases fitting TRBD1. The CDR3 extends over 15 amino acids. From germline, CDR1 is SGDLS and CDR2 YYNGEE. V shed 3 bases, J shed 2 bases, and the junction held 8 bases outside the gene matches. CDR3 coding DNA: TGTGCCAGCAGCGCCCGTGACAGGGCAACCTACGAGCAGTACTTC. This encodes CASSARDRATYEQYF.

This clone was counted only a few times. J is TRBJ2-1 and V is TRBV15, with D possibly matching TRBD2 (6 bases). The CDR3 has 15 amino acids. Trimming shortened V by 3 bases and J by 5 bases, and 14 bases separated the two germline ends. CDR1 is LNHNV and CDR2 is YYDKDF in the germline V gene (reference sequence). The CDR3 loop is CATSRLRDSDNEQFF. The CDR3 nucleotides read TGTGCCACCAGCAGGCTCAGGGACTCTGACAATGAGCAGTTCTTC.

The gene calls are TRBV29-1 and TRBJ2-7; D possibly corresponds to TRBD1 (6 bases). Germline V gene data show CDR1 as SQVTM and CDR2 as ANQGSEA. This CDR3 spans 11 amino acids. V lost 6 bases and J lost 3, with 9 bases in between. CDR3 DNA sequence: TGCAGCGTGACAGGAAACTACGAGCAGTACTTC. Its protein is CSVTGNYEQYF.

The J gene is TRBJ1-5, the V gene TRBV29-1; D unclear. Germline CDR1 is SQVTM and CDR2 is ANQGSEA. This CDR3 is built from 16 residues. Trimming removed 0 bases at V and 0 bases at J, with 12 bases between. As DNA, the CDR3 is TGCAGCGTTGAAGATATCGGAGAACATAGCAATCAGCCCCAGCATTTT. Translation gives CSVEDIGEHSNQPQHF.

V and J are TRBV4-3 and TRBJ2-7; 7 bases match TRBD2. CDR1 and CDR2 from the germline V gene are LGHNA and YSLEER. CDR3 size: 15 residues. The ends lost 4 bases at V and 1 base at J; junction bases unmatched: 7. The DNA for the CDR3 is TGCGCCAGCAGCCGGCGTCTTAGCGGGTCCTACGAGCAGTACTTC. This gives the protein CASSRRLSGSYEQYF.

The table lists this clone with a count of one. The identical CDR3 is also encoded by other nucleotide sequences in the sample. The chain carries TRBV9 and TRBJ2-7, with 13 bases fitting TRBD2. The CDR3 is 15 residues long. Germline trimming cut 5 bases from V and 4 bases from J; bases unmatched to any gene: 6. Per the germline V gene, CDR1 is SGDLS and CDR2 is YYNGEE. The CDR3 DNA sequence: TGTGCCAGCAGTCCCGGGACTAGCGGGGTATACGAGCAGTACTTC. It is translated as CASSPGTSGVYEQYF.

Worth noting for this clone: The junction and the germline gene differ at one end; a read error may be behind it. The gene calls are TRBV9 and TRBJ1-6; the D gene is possibly TRBD1 (5 bases). The CDR3 spans 15 residues. Germline V gene sequence: CDR1 SGDLS, CDR2 YYNGEE. CDR3 residues: CASSKDQGYSSPLHF. The CDR3 DNA reads as TGTGCCAGCAGCAAAGACCAGGGCTATAGTTCACCCCTCCACTTT.

Regarding this clone: Different DNA sequences within this sample yield the same CDR3. The chain recombines TRBV5-1 with TRBJ2-5; 8 nucleotides line up with TRBD1. Per the germline V gene, CDR1 is SGHRS and CDR2 is YFSETQ. J lost 1 base, V lost 4 bases, and 3 bases had no gene match. The CDR3 totals 14 residues. This CDR3 reads CASSLGQGQETQYF. Written as DNA, the CDR3 is TGCGCCAGCAGCCTCGGACAGGGCCAAGAGACCCAGTACTTC. The entire variable domain, with the rest obtained from reference TRBV5-1 and TRBJ2-5, is as follows: KAGVTQTPRYLIKTRGQQVTLSCSPISGHRSVSWYQQTPGQGLQFLFEYFSETQRNKGNFPGRFSGRQFSNSRSEMNVSTLELGDSALYLCASSLGQGQETQYFGPGTRLLVL.

For this clone: The same CDR3 also results from other DNA sequences found in this sample. The V call is TRBV7-2, the J call TRBJ1-2; D possibly corresponds to TRBD1 (6 bases). The ends were cut back, 6 bases at V and 7 bases at J, with 12 bases in the middle. This CDR3 is built from 12 residues. Germline V gene lookup returns CDR1 SGHTA and CDR2 FQGNSA. DNA for the CDR3: TGTGCCAGCAGTCGGGGGGCTATTGGCTACACCTTC. The encoded protein is CASSRGAIGYTF.

The chain combines TRBV6-1 with TRBJ1-3; a possible D gene is TRBD1 (6 bases). With 3 bases removed from V and 12 bases from J, the gap between germline ends came to 9 bases. The CDR3 sequence is 11 residues long. The germline CDR1 and CDR2 sequences are MNHNS and SASEGT. DNA of the CDR3: TGTGCCAGCAGTGAGGACAGAAACATATATTTT. It yields the protein CASSEDRNIYF.

The chain employs TRBV5-1 and TRBJ2-5; 9 nucleotides match TRBD1. Germline CDR1 and CDR2: SGHRS and YFSETQ. V trimming: 4 bases; J trimming: 7 bases; junction bases outside the gene matches: 14. The CDR3 contains 16 residues. The CDR3 DNA sequence: TGCGCCAGCAGCCCACTGGGACAGGGCTCCCGGTGGACCCAGTACTTC. Protein: CASSPLGQGSRWTQYF. The variable domain in full, with the rest retrieved from reference TRBV5-1 and TRBJ2-5, is KAGVTQTPRYLIKTRGQQVTLSCSPISGHRSVSWYQQTPGQGLQFLFEYFSETQRNKGNFPGRFSGRQFSNSRSEMNVSTLELGDSALYLCASSPLGQGSRWTQYFGPGTRLLVL.